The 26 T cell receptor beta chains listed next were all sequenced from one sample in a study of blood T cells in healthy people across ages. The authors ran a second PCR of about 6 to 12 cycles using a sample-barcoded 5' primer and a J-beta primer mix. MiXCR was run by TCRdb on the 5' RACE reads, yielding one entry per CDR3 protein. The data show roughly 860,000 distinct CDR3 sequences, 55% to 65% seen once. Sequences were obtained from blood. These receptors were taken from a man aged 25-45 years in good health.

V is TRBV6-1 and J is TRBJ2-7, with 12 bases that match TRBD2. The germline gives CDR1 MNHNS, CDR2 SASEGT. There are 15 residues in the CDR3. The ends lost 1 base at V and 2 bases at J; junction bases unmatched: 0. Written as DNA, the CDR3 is TGTGCCAGCAGTGAAGGGACTAGCGGGACCTACGAGCAGTACTTC. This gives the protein CASSEGTSGTYEQYF.

The CDR3 loop is CAISRTGFTDTQYF. The CDR3 DNA is TGTGCCATCAGTAGGACGGGTTTCACAGATACGCAGTATTTT. The chain carries TRBV10-3 and TRBJ2-3; D ambiguous. V lost 5 bases to trimming and J lost 2 bases, with 11 bases between them. The CDR3 covers 14 residues. Germline V gene lookup returns CDR1 ENHRY and CDR2 SYGVKD.

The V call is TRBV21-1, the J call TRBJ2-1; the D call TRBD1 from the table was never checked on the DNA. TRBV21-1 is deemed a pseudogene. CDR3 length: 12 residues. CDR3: CASSGGDNEQFF. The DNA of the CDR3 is TGTGCCAGCAGCGGGGGGGACAATGAGCAGTTCTTC.

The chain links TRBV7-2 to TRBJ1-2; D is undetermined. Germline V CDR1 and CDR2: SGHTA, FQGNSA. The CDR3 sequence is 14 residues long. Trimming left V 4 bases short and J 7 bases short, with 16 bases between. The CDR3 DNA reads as TGTGCCAGCAGCTCGACCTCAGCAGCCCGTGGCTACACCTTC. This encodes CASSSTSAARGYTF. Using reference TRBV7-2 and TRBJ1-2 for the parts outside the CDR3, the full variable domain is GAGVSQSPSNKVTEKGKDVELRCDPISGHTALYWYRQSLGQGLEFLIYFQGNSAPDKSGLPSDRFSAERTGGSVSTLTIQRTQQEDSAVYLCASSSTSAARGYTFGSGTRLTVV.

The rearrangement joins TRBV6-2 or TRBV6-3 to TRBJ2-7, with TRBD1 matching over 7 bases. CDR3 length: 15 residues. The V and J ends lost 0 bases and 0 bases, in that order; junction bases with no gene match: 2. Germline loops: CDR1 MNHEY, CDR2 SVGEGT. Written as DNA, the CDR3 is TGTGCCAGCAGTTACTCGAGGGACAGCTCCTACGAGCAGTACTTC. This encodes CASSYSRDSSYEQYF.

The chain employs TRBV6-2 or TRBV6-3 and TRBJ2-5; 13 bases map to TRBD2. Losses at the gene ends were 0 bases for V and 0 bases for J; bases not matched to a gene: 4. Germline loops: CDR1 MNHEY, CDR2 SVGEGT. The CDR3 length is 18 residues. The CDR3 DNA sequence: TGTGCCAGCAGTTACTCGACTAGCGGGGGGTCCCACCAAGAGACCCAGTACTTC. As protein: CASSYSTSGGSHQETQYF.

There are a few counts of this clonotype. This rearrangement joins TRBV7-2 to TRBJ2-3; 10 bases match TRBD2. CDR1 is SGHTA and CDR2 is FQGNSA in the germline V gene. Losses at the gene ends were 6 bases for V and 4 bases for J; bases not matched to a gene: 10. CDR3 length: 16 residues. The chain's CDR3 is CASSKSGGANADTQYF. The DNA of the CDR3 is TGTGCCAGCAGTAAGAGCGGGGGGGCGAATGCAGATACGCAGTATTTT.

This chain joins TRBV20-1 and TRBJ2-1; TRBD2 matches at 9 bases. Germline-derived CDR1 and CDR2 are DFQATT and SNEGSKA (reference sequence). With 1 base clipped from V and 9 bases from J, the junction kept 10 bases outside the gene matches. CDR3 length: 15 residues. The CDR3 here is CSARVRGGKVSEQFF. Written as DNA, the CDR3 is TGCAGTGCTAGAGTGCGGGGGGGCAAGGTCAGTGAGCAGTTCTTC.

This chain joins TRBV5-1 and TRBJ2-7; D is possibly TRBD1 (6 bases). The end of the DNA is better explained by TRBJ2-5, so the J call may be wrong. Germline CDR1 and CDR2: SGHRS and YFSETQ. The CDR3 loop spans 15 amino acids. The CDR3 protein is CASSLAGGIRETQYF. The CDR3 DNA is TGCGCCAGCAGCTTGGCTGGGGGCATCCGGGAGACCCAGTACTTC.

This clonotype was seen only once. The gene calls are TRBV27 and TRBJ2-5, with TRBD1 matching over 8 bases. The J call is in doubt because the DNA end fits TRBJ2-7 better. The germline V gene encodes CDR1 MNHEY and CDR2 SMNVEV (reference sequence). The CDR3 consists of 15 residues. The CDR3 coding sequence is TGTGCCAGCAGCCGGCCGGGACAGGCGATATACGAGCAGTACTTC. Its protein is CASSRPGQAIYEQYF.

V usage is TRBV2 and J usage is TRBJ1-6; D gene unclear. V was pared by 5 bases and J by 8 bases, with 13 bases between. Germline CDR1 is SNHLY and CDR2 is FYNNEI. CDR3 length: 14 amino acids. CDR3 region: CASSIRQLDSPLHF. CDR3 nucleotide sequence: TGTGCCAGCAGTATTAGGCAGTTAGATTCACCCCTCCACTTT.

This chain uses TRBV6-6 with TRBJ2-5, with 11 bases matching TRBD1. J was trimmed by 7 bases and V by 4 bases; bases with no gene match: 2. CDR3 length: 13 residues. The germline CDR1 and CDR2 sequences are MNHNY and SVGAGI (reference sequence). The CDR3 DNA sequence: TGTGCCAGCAGTTGGACAGGGGGCAGGACCCAGTACTTC. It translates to CASSWTGGRTQYF.

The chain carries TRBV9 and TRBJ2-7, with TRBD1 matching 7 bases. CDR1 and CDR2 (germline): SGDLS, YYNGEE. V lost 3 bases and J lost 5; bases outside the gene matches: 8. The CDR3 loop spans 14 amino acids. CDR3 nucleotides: TGTGCCAGCAGCGACCCTACAGGGGAGAACGAGCAGTACTTC. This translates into CASSDPTGENEQYF.

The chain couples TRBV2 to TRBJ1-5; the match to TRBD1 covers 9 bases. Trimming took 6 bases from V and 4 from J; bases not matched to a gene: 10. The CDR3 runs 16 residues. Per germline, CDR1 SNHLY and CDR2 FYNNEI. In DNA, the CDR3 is TGTGCCAGCAGGCTGACAGGGGGACGTCGTAATCAGCCCCAGCATTTT. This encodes CASRLTGGRRNQPQHF.

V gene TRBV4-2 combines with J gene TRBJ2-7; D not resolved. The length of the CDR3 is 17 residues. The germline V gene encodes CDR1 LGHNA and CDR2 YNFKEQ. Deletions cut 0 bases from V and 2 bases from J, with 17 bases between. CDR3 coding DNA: TGTGCCAGCAGCCAAGAGAGTGGTGGCAGGCCCGCCTACGAGCAGTACTTC. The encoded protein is CASSQESGGRPAYEQYF.

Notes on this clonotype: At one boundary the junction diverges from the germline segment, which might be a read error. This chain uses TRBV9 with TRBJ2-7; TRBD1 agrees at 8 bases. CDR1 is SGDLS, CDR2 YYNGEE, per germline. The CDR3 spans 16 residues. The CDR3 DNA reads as TGTGCCTGCAGCGTGGAGGGACAGGAGCTTGGCTACGAGCAGTACTTC. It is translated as CACSVEGQELGYEQYF.

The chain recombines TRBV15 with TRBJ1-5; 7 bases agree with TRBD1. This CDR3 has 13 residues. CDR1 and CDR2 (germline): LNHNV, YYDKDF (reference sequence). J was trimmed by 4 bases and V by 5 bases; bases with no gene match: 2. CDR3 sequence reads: CATSRRGNQPQHF. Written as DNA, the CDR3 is TGTGCCACCAGCCGCAGGGGGAATCAGCCCCAGCATTTT.

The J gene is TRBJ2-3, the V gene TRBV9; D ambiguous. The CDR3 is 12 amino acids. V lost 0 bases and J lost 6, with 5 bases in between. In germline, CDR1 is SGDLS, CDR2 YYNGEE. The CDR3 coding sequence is TGTGCCAGCAGCGTAGCTTTGGATACGCAGTATTTT. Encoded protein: CASSVALDTQYF.

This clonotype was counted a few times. The CDR3 sequence: CSAMPGLAASYEQYF. CDR3 nucleotides: TGCAGTGCAATGCCGGGACTAGCGGCCTCCTACGAGCAGTACTTC. The chain recombines TRBV20-1 with TRBJ2-7, with 11 bases identical to TRBD2. The length of the CDR3 is 15 residues. The germline V gene encodes CDR1 DFQATT and CDR2 SNEGSKA (reference sequence). The V and J ends lost 6 bases and 0 bases, in that order; junction bases with no gene match: 7.

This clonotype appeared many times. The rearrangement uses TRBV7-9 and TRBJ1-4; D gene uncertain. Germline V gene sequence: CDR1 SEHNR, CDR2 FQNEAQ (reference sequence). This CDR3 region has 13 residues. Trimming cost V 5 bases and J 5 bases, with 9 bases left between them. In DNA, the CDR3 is TGTGCCAGCAGCCCGAACACGAATGAAAAACTGTTTTTT. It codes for CASSPNTNEKLFF. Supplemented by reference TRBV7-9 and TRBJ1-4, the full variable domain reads DTGVSQNPRHKITKRGQNVTFRCDPISEHNRLYWYRQTLGQGPEFLTYFQNEAQLEKSRLLSDRFSAERPKGSFSTLEIQRTEQGDSAMYLCASSPNTNEKLFFGSGTQLSVL.

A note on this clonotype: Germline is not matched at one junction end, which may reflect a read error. This chain's CDR3 is CASSRTASSYNVQFF. The CDR3 nucleotides read TGTGCCAGCAGCCGGACTGCCAGCTCCTACAATGTGCAGTTCTTC. V usage is TRBV7-2 and J usage is TRBJ2-1; D possibly corresponds to TRBD2 (5 bases). This CDR3 has 15 residues. Germline lookup yields CDR1 SGHTA and CDR2 FQGNSA.

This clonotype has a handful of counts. CDR3 in DNA: TGTGCCAGCAGTTTGGGTGGGGAGGAGTACTTC. Its translation: CASSLGGEEYF. J is TRBJ2-4 and V is TRBV28; possibly TRBD2 for D (6 bases). The CDR3 spans 11 residues. Germline loops: CDR1 MDHEN, CDR2 SYDVKM. The V and J ends lost 3 bases and 14 bases respectively, with 11 bases between them.

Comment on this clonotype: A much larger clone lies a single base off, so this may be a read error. CDR3: CASSLSPYSNEQFF. The CDR3 DNA reads TGTGCCAGCAGCTTGTCCCCCTACAGCAATGAGCAGTTCTTC. The chain employs TRBV7-9 and TRBJ2-1; D gene unclear. The length of the CDR3 is 14 residues. In germline, CDR1 is SEHNR, CDR2 FQNEAQ (reference sequence). The V end was cut by 3 bases, the J end by 6 bases, with 12 bases between.

The DNA of the CDR3 is TGTGCCAGCAGTTTGAGTCAATACAATGAGCAGTTCTTC. The encoded protein is CASSLSQYNEQFF. The rearrangement links TRBV27 to TRBJ2-1; D is unresolved. Germline CDR1 reads MNHEY; CDR2 reads SMNVEV (reference sequence). This CDR3 has 13 amino acids. V was shortened by 3 bases and J by 4 bases, with 7 bases between the two germline ends.

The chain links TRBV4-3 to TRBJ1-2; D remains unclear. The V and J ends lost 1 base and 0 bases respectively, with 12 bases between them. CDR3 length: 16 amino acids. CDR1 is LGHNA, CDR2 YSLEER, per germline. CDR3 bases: TGCGCCAGCAGCCAAGTGGCGGCAGACGCTAACTATGGCTACACCTTC. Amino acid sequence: CASSQVAADANYGYTF.

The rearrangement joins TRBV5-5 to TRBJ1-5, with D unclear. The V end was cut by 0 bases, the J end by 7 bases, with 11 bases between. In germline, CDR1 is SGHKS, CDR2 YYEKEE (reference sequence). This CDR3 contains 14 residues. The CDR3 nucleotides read TGTGCCAGCAGCTTGGTCACCTTGTCCCAGCCCCAGCATTTT. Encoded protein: CASSLVTLSQPQHF.